This T cell receptor (beta chain) was identified in a study of cytomegalovirus exposure and HLA in healthy donors. Study-wide results and limits: With later analysis, a missense DCLRE1C variant became linked to TCR beta V- and J-gene trimming.

With respect to this clone: What it recognizes is unknown.

V was clipped by 11 bases and J by 7 bases; unmatched bases: 16. Germline lookup yields CDR1 ENHRY and CDR2 SYGVKD. The length of the CDR3 is 14 residues. Researchers ran the PCR with 60 Vbeta and 13 Jbeta primers. The assay was immunoSEQ multiplex PCR, and TCRdb's table has in-frame clones only and misses some. Of over 90,000 clones listed, around 79% are singletons. The V gene is TRBV10-3, the J gene TRBJ2-7, with 8 bases matching TRBD2. The source of this sequence is a female donor in good health and CMV-seropositive. Sequenced: PBMCs. The CDR3 bases are TGTGCCGTAAAGCGGGAGAGGACCTTGGGAGAGCAGTACTTC. Amino acid sequence: CAVKRERTLGEQYF.